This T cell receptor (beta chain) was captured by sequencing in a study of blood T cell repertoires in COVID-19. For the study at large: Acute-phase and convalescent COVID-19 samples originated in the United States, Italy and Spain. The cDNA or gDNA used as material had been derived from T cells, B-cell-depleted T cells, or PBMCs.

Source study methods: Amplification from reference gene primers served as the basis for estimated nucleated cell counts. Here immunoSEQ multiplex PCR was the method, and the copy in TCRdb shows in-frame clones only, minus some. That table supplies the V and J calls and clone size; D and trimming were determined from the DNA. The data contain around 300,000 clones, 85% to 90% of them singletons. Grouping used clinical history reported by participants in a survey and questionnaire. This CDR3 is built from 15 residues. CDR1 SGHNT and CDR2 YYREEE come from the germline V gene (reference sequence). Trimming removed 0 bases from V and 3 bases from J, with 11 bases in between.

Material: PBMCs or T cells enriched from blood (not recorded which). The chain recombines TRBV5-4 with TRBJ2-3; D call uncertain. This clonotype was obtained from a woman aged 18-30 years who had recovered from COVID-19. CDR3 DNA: TGTGCCAGCAGCTTGGGGCGGAGCCTAACAGATACGCAGTATTTT. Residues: CASSLGRSLTDTQYF.